What follows describes a single T cell receptor beta chain. Its antigen is undetermined. Trimming cost V 5 bases and J 7 bases; bases outside gene matches: 8. The CDR3 spans 15 residues. Germline CDR1 is DFQATT and CDR2 is SNEGSKA (reference sequence). This entry belongs to a study of T cells in Graves' hyperthyroidism and ophthalmopathy. Amplified TCR beta CDR3 regions came from RNA transcripts. When the TCR CDR3 underwent first-round RT-PCR, the HTBI primer set was used. TCRdb processed the multiplex PCR reads anew with MiXCR; each CDR3 protein has one entry. The sample includes some 500,000 distinct CDR3 sequences, approximately 15% of them seen just once. Overall study results and limits: Researchers found most expanded thyroid clonotypes above 0.001 in blood as well.

With a duration under 2 months, the hyperthyroidism was newly diagnosed in patients aged 18 to 65. J is TRBJ1-6 and V is TRBV20-1; 10 bases line up with TRBD1. This TCR was sampled from a woman aged 18-30 years with Graves' hyperthyroidism. The source material was blood. CDR3 region: CSASIETGGNSPLHF. In nucleotides, the CDR3 is TGCAGTGCTTCTATCGAGACAGGGGGCAATTCACCCCTCCACTTT.